Listed below are T cell receptor beta chains from one sample, sequenced in a study of blood T cell repertoires in COVID-19. Libraries were prepared by immunoSEQ multiplex PCR; TCRdb keeps only in-frame clonotypes and omits some of them. The sample lists about 110,000 clones, about 78% occurring once. Sequenced sample: peripheral blood. These receptors came from a human donor in a cohort sampled during active or convalescent COVID-19. Both conserved end residues are part of each CDR3. D genes are given only for firm matches. Only some rows state a clone size, as once, few, many or a class for expanded clones.

V,D,J,size,DNA,CDR3
TRBV14,TRBD1,TRBJ1-2,-,TGTGCCAGCAGCCCGGGACAGGGGACAGGCTACACCTTC,CASSPGQGTGYTF
TRBV12-5,-,TRBJ2-1,-,TGTGCTAGTGGTTTGGTATTGGGGGGCTACAATGAGCAGTTCTTC,CASGLVLGGYNEQFF
TRBV19,-,TRBJ2-2,-,TGTGCCAGTAGTATGATTAGCGCCTGGACCGGGGAGCTGTTTTTT,CASSMISAWTGELFF
TRBV6-2/TRBV6-3,TRBD1,TRBJ2-7,-,TGTGCCAGCAGCCCTTGGAGGGACAGGGGTTACCACGAGCAGTACTTC,CASSPWRDRGYHEQYF
TRBV27,-,TRBJ1-1,-,TGTGCCAGCAGTTCCAACGGACAGTTATACACTGAAGCTTTCTTT,CASSSNGQLYTEAFF
TRBV5-1,-,TRBJ1-1,few,TGCGCCAGCAGCTTAGGGACATCCCTGAGGTTT,CASSLGTSLRF
TRBV4-1,TRBD2,TRBJ2-1,-,TGCGCCAGCAGCCAAGTGACTAGCGGGAGCTACAATGAGCAGTTCTTC,CASSQVTSGSYNEQFF
TRBV28,-,TRBJ1-2,-,TGTGCCAGCAGTTTGATAAACAGGAACTATGGCTACACCTTC,CASSLINRNYGYTF
TRBV7-2,-,TRBJ1-6,-,TGTGCCAGCAGCTCCTACGGTGGAGGGTATGAACCCCTCCACTTT,CASSSYGGGYEPLHF
TRBV20-1,-,TRBJ1-6,-,TGCAGTGCCCCCCAGGGGTCACCCCTCCACTTT,CSAPQGSPLHF
TRBV6-5,-,TRBJ2-7,-,TGTGCCAGCAGGAGGAAGGGGGAGGGCCTGCACGAGCAGTACTTC,CASRRKGEGLHEQYF
TRBV5-8,TRBD2,TRBJ2-7,-,TGTGCCAGCAGCCAGACTAGCGGGAGAGCTACGGAGCAGTACTTC,CASSQTSGRATEQYF
TRBV5-1,-,TRBJ2-2,-,TGCGCCAGCAGCTTGGAAACAGCCATGAACACCGGGGAGCTGTTTTTT,CASSLETAMNTGELFF
TRBV18,TRBD1,TRBJ1-1,-,TGTGCCAGCTCACCGGGACAGGGGAACACTGAAGCTTTCTTT,CASSPGQGNTEAFF
TRBV7-8,TRBD1,TRBJ1-2,-,TGTGCCAGCAGCCCGGACAGGGGGGCCCTCCCTAACTATGGCTACACCTTC,CASSPDRGALPNYGYTF
TRBV5-4,TRBD2,TRBJ2-1,-,TGTGCCAGCAGCGGGCGGAGCGGGAGGCCCGATGAGCAGTTCTTC,CASSGRSGRPDEQFF
TRBV6-5,TRBD1,TRBJ1-5,-,TGTGCCAGCAGTCCGGGACAGGGTTCTAATCAGCCCCAGCATTTT,CASSPGQGSNQPQHF
TRBV9,-,TRBJ2-1,-,TGTGCCAGCAGCGTCACCCCCAGCTCCTACAATGAGCAGTTCTTC,CASSVTPSSYNEQFF
TRBV18,-,TRBJ1-1,once,TGTGCCAGCTCACCACTACGACTTAACACTGAAGCTTTCTTT,CASSPLRLNTEAFF
TRBV7-2,TRBD1,TRBJ2-1,-,TGTGCCAGCAGCTTTAGGACAGGGGAGAATGAGCAGTTCTTC,CASSFRTGENEQFF
TRBV3-1/TRBV3-2,-,TRBJ2-7,-,TGTGCCAGCAGCAGGACAACCTACGAGCAGTACTTC,CASSRTTYEQYF
TRBV7-2,-,TRBJ2-2,-,TGTGCCAGCAGCATTACGGGATCAAACACCGGGGAGCTGTTTTTT,CASSITGSNTGELFF
TRBV28,-,TRBJ2-2,-,TGTGCCAGCAGTTATCCAAACGGGAGACGGGAGCTGTTTTTT,CASSYPNGRRELFF
TRBV27,TRBD1,TRBJ2-5,-,TGTGCCAGCAGTTCCTTGACAGGGGGGGAGACCCAGTACTTC,CASSSLTGGETQYF
TRBV19,TRBD2,TRBJ2-1,-,TGTGCCAGTAGTGTGCCGTGGACTAGCGGGGGCAATGAGCAGTTCTTC,CASSVPWTSGGNEQFF
TRBV2,-,TRBJ1-5,once,TGTGCCAGCCGGGGGATGGGAGGAAGCAATCAGCCCCAGCATTTT,CASRGMGGSNQPQHF
TRBV27,-,TRBJ1-6,-,TGTGCCAGCAGTTTGAGAGGGCTCTCACCCCTCCACTTT,CASSLRGLSPLHF
TRBV19,-,TRBJ2-2,-,TGTGCCAGTAGTATGGGAGACTACACCTTAAGGAGTGGGGAGCTGTTTTTT,CASSMGDYTLRSGELFF
TRBV4-1,TRBD2,TRBJ2-5,-,TGCGCCAGCAGCCACCAACCGGGACTAGCGGGGGGGCTGGTTGGGGAGACCCAGTACTTC,CASSHQPGLAGGLVGETQYF
TRBV24-1,-,TRBJ2-1,-,TGTGCCACCAGTGATTTAGGGGGAAGAAACAGAGGTACTGAGCAGTTCTTC,CATSDLGGRNRGTEQFF
TRBV7-2,-,TRBJ2-2,-,TGTGCCAGCAGCTTATCCCCTCATGGCTCGGGCGGGGAGCTGTTTTTT,CASSLSPHGSGGELFF
TRBV29-1,-,TRBJ1-5,-,TGCAGCGTTGAAGGGGGCGGGGGTCTCCAGCATTTT,CSVEGGGGLQHF
TRBV7-7,TRBD1,TRBJ2-5,few,TGTGCCAGCAGTAAGGACAGGGGACTACAAGAGACCCAGTACTTC,CASSKDRGLQETQYF
TRBV2,-,TRBJ2-7,-,TGTGCCAGCAGCCTAGAGATTTACGAGCAGTACTTC,CASSLEIYEQYF
TRBV7-2,TRBD2,TRBJ2-7,-,TGTGCCAGCAGCTTTTCCGGGGGGGGGCGGGGCGCCCCCTACGAGCAGTACTTC,CASSFSGGGRGAPYEQYF